These 9 T cell receptor beta chains were sequenced from one sample in a study of T-cell memory formation after mild COVID-19. Using its own MiXCR run on the 5' RACE reads, TCRdb lists one record per CDR3 protein. The sample shows 210,000 or so distinct CDR3 sequences, about 27% of them seen only once. Sequences were obtained from PBMCs or a T cell subset sorted from them (not recorded which). Receptors were obtained from an adult woman who had mild COVID-19 (a few samples of this study predate the infection). Cell type and time point are not known.

This clonotype was counted only a few times. The chain links TRBV6-5 to TRBJ2-3; 9 bases align to TRBD2. The V segment lost 2 bases and the J segment 4 bases; nucleotides outside the gene matches: 4. This CDR3 region has 15 residues. Germline V gene data show CDR1 as MNHEY and CDR2 as SVGAGI. The DNA for the CDR3 is TGTGCCAGCAGTTACGGCGGGAGGGACCCAGATACGCAGTATTTT. Translation: CASSYGGRDPDTQYF.

Only a few counts were recorded for this clonotype. The chain uses TRBV5-1 and TRBJ2-3; no clear D gene. Trimming shortened V by 0 bases and J by 1 base, and 6 bases separated the two germline ends. The CDR3 is 14 amino acids. The germline gives CDR1 SGHRS, CDR2 YFSETQ. CDR3 residues: CASSLVSGTDTQYF. CDR3 nucleotide sequence: TGCGCCAGCAGCTTGGTTTCGGGCACAGATACGCAGTATTTT.

This clonotype has ten or more counts. The chain joins TRBV12-3 or TRBV12-4 to TRBJ1-5, with a tentative D call TRBD1 (6 bases). This CDR3 is built from 13 residues. V gave up 7 bases and J gave up 8 bases, with 15 bases separating them. The CDR3 DNA reads as TGTGCCAGCAACACAGGGTCGGGAGAGCCCCAGCATTTT. It encodes CASNTGSGEPQHF.

The chain links TRBV5-1 to TRBJ2-7; 9 nucleotides align to TRBD1. The V gene's germline CDR1 is SGHRS and CDR2 YFSETQ. V was pared by 3 bases and J by 3 bases, with 4 bases of the junction left unmatched. CDR3 size: 14 residues. The CDR3 sequence: CASSSGQGHYEQYF. CDR3 sequence (DNA): TGCGCCAGCAGCTCGGGACAGGGCCACTACGAGCAGTACTTC.

The DNA of the CDR3 is TGTGCCAGCAGTTACTCGAACCGGGGAAGGGATTCACCCCTCCACTTT. This gives the protein CASSYSNRGRDSPLHF. The rearrangement links TRBV6-5 to TRBJ1-6; D call uncertain. CDR1 and CDR2 (germline): MNHEY, SVGAGI. The V end lost 0 bases, the J end lost 8 bases, and 14 bases lay between the germline ends. This CDR3 is built from 16 residues.

V is TRBV5-1 and J is TRBJ2-5; 9 nucleotides align to TRBD1. The CDR3 consists of 14 residues. V was pared by 4 bases and J by 1 base, with 2 bases of the junction left unmatched. Germline CDR1 and CDR2: SGHRS and YFSETQ. CDR3 loop: CASSRDRAQETQYF. CDR3 bases: TGCGCCAGCAGCCGGGACAGGGCCCAAGAGACCCAGTACTTC.

DNA of the CDR3: TGTGCCAGCAGCTTAAAGAACCGAGCCTTTACTAGCACAGATACGCAGTATTTT. Its protein is CASSLKNRAFTSTDTQYF. This chain joins TRBV7-3 and TRBJ2-3; D ambiguous. The germline gives CDR1 SGHTA, CDR2 FQGTGA. The CDR3 consists of 18 residues. V lost 1 base, J lost 0 bases, and 17 bases lay in between.

The chain combines TRBV11-2 with TRBJ1-2, with TRBD1 matching 8 bases. This CDR3 is built from 16 residues. V was pared by 4 bases and J by 3 bases, with 10 bases of the junction left unmatched. Per germline, CDR1 SGHAT and CDR2 FQNNGV. CDR3 nucleotides: TGTGCCAGCAGCTCCTGGACAGGGCAAGGGGACTATGGCTACACCTTC. It encodes CASSSWTGQGDYGYTF.

This rearrangement joins TRBV7-9 to TRBJ2-5; perhaps D is TRBD1 or TRBD2 (5 bases each). The V end lost 3 bases, the J end lost 1 base, and 15 bases lay between the germline ends. The CDR3 is 16 amino acids. Germline CDR1 and CDR2: SEHNR and FQNEAQ (reference sequence). CDR3 sequence reads: CASSLGTLRGQETQYF. The CDR3 DNA reads TGTGCCAGCAGCTTGGGGACCCTTAGGGGCCAAGAGACCCAGTACTTC. Full variable domain (missing parts from reference TRBV7-9 and TRBJ2-5): DTGVSQNPRHKITKRGQNVTFRCDPISEHNRLYWYRQTLGQGPEFLTYFQNEAQLEKSRLLSDRFSAERPKGSFSTLEIQRTEQGDSAMYLCASSLGTLRGQETQYFGPGTRLLVL.